The 21 T cell receptor beta chains below were found in one sample sequenced in a study of response to subunit inactivated influenza vaccine. TCRdb re-analysed the RT-PCR reads in MiXCR, keeping a single row per CDR3 protein. The sample consists of roughly 790,000 distinct CDR3 sequences, around 20% of them appearing once. The starting material was PBMCs from blood, obtained about 5 days after vaccination. The receptors were gathered from a man in his forties or fifties who received an inactivated influenza vaccine.

The DNA of the CDR3 is TGCAGTGCAATTCAGGGGGGGGGAAATCAGCCCCAGCATTTT. This translates into CSAIQGGGNQPQHF. The chain has TRBV20-1 and TRBJ1-5, with 7 nucleotides matching TRBD1. CDR3 length: 14 residues. From germline, CDR1 is DFQATT and CDR2 SNEGSKA (reference sequence). Trimming took 6 bases from V and 4 from J; bases not matched to a gene: 9.

This clonotype was counted at least ten times. The chain is built from TRBV6-1 and TRBJ2-1; either TRBD1 or TRBD2 may supply D (5 bases each). Germline V gene lookup returns CDR1 MNHNS and CDR2 SASEGT. The CDR3 is 14 residues long. V dropped 6 bases and J dropped 5 bases, with 14 bases sitting between them. CDR3 in amino acids: CASSHGTVNNEQFF. In DNA form, the CDR3 reads TGTGCCAGCAGCCACGGGACGGTGAACAATGAGCAGTTCTTC.

This clonotype was observed many times. As DNA, the CDR3 is TGTGCCAGCAGTTTAAACTACGGCCGGAGTGGCTACACCTTC. This sequence encodes CASSLNYGRSGYTF. This chain connects TRBV12-3 or TRBV12-4 to TRBJ1-2; D not certain. V shed 2 bases and J shed 7 bases, with 14 bases lying between them. The CDR3 totals 14 residues.

V and J are TRBV12-3 or TRBV12-4 and TRBJ1-6, with 8 bases lining up with TRBD1. The V gene end was trimmed by 4 bases and the J gene end by 9 bases; junction bases not matched to a gene: 5. The CDR3 extends over 14 amino acids. The CDR3 nucleotides read TGTGCCAGCAGTTGGGGACAGGCGGGTTCACCCCTCCACTTT. The encoded protein is CASSWGQAGSPLHF.

The chain carries TRBV4-2 and TRBJ2-3; a possible D gene is TRBD2 (5 bases). Trimming removed 1 base from V and 3 bases from J, with 20 bases in between. Germline assignment: CDR1 LGHNA and CDR2 YNFKEQ. The CDR3 has 18 amino acids. This chain's CDR3 is CASSQGQDLGRGTDTQYF. The CDR3 DNA reads TGTGCCAGCAGCCAAGGTCAGGATCTTGGGAGAGGGACAGATACGCAGTATTTT.

The chain couples TRBV7-2 to TRBJ2-7, with 8 bases aligning to TRBD2. This CDR3 is 16 amino acids long. The germline V gene has CDR1 SGHTA and CDR2 FQGNSA. J was trimmed by 2 bases and V by 1 base; bases with no gene match: 7. CDR3 nucleotide sequence: TGTGCCAGCAGCTTAGTTTTGCGGGGGGTCGCCTACGAGCAGTACTTC. It encodes CASSLVLRGVAYEQYF.

This clonotype was seen ten or more times. The V gene is TRBV4-1, the J gene TRBJ1-4; 8 bases fit TRBD1. Losses at the gene ends were 3 bases for V and 4 bases for J; bases not matched to a gene: 10. CDR3 length equals 17 residues. CDR1 and CDR2 (germline): MGHRA, YSYEKL. CDR3 in DNA: TGCGCCAGCAGCCACATCCTGAGGACAGGGCGTAATGAAAAACTGTTTTTT. Protein product: CASSHILRTGRNEKLFF.

The rearrangement uses TRBV7-2 and TRBJ2-5, with 9 bases lining up with TRBD2. The CDR3 runs 15 residues. CDR1 is SGHTA and CDR2 is FQGNSA in the germline V gene. V lost 5 bases and J lost 4; bases outside the gene matches: 8. The DNA of the CDR3 is TGTGCCAGCAGCAGGGGACTAGCCATAAGAGAGACCCAGTACTTC. It translates to CASSRGLAIRETQYF.

The rearrangement links TRBV12-3 or TRBV12-4 to TRBJ2-2; 7 positions agree with TRBD2. The CDR3 totals 17 residues. V trimming: 3 bases; J trimming: 2 bases; junction bases outside the gene matches: 9. The DNA of the CDR3 is TGTGCCAGCAGTTTCCGCGGGGGAGGATCAAACACCGGGGAGCTGTTTTTT. Encoded protein: CASSFRGGGSNTGELFF.

V and J are TRBV10-3 and TRBJ1-2, with D tentatively TRBD1 (5 bases). Looked up from germline, CDR1 is ENHRY and CDR2 is SYGVKD. The CDR3 runs 14 residues. V dropped 6 bases and J dropped 1 base, with 12 bases sitting between them. CDR3 protein: CAIRGQNLNYGYTF. CDR3 nucleotide sequence: TGTGCCATCAGGGGGCAGAATCTTAACTATGGCTACACCTTC.

The CDR3 reads CATSREAHYNEQFF. DNA for the CDR3: TGTGCCACCAGCAGAGAGGCCCACTACAATGAGCAGTTCTTC. V is TRBV15 and J is TRBJ2-1; D is undetermined. Deletions cut 0 bases from V and 3 bases from J, with 6 bases between. This CDR3 is 14 amino acids long. In germline, CDR1 is LNHNV, CDR2 YYDKDF (reference sequence).

The rearrangement joins TRBV4-3 to TRBJ2-3, with TRBD1 matching over 7 bases. The V gene end was trimmed by 2 bases and the J gene end by 4 bases; junction bases not matched to a gene: 6. The CDR3 sequence is 15 residues long. From germline, CDR1 is LGHNA and CDR2 YSLEER. This CDR3 is CASSQNRGYSDTQYF. The CDR3 DNA reads as TGCGCCAGCAGCCAAAACAGGGGATACTCAGATACGCAGTATTTT.

This clonotype was detected many times. This chain connects TRBV20-1 to TRBJ2-7; 8 nucleotides agree with TRBD2. From germline, CDR1 is DFQATT and CDR2 SNEGSKA (reference sequence). The V and J ends lost 6 bases and 3 bases, in that order; junction bases with no gene match: 13. The CDR3 has 15 amino acids. The CDR3, as DNA: TGCAGTGCCACCCCGGCGGGTAGCGGGGTCTACGAGCAGTACTTC. Translating gives CSATPAGSGVYEQYF.

This clonotype was observed a handful of times. This chain joins TRBV15 and TRBJ2-5; 8 bases fit TRBD1. The germline V gene encodes CDR1 LNHNV and CDR2 YYDKDF (reference sequence). The length of the CDR3 is 15 residues. V dropped 6 bases and J dropped 4; count of bases not matched to a gene: 10. The CDR3 loop reads CATSSRQGSRETQYF. In DNA, the CDR3 is TGTGCCACCAGTTCCCGACAGGGGAGTCGAGAGACCCAGTACTTC.

The sample holds many counts of this clonotype. The V gene is TRBV15, the J gene TRBJ2-5; 9 bases map to TRBD2. Germline CDR1 is LNHNV and CDR2 is YYDKDF (reference sequence). Trimming at V came to 4 bases and at J to 5 bases, leaving 2 bases not matched to a gene. The CDR3 has 13 residues. Here the CDR3 DNA reads TGTGCCACCAGCACTGCGGGGGGGGAGACCCAGTACTTC. Translation: CATSTAGGETQYF.

The chain links TRBV7-9 to TRBJ2-3; D remains ambiguous. The CDR3 has 15 residues. V shed 3 bases and J shed 6 bases, with 16 bases lying between them. From germline, CDR1 is SEHNR and CDR2 FQNEAQ (reference sequence). CDR3 protein: CASSFIVELLDTQYF. For the CDR3, the DNA is TGTGCCAGCAGCTTCATTGTAGAGCTACTGGATACGCAGTATTTT.

The chain recombines TRBV15 with TRBJ2-5; D is possibly TRBD2 (6 bases). V gave up 1 base and J gave up 3 bases, with 12 bases separating them. CDR3 length: 15 residues. CDR1 and CDR2 from the germline V gene are LNHNV and YYDKDF (reference sequence). The CDR3 sequence: CATSRVSSEKETQYF. Written as DNA, the CDR3 is TGTGCCACCAGCAGAGTGTCTAGCGAAAAAGAGACCCAGTACTTC.

The chain combines TRBV12-3 or TRBV12-4 with TRBJ2-7; a possible D gene is TRBD1 (7 bases). The CDR3 has 18 residues. With 10 bases removed from V and 2 bases from J, the gap between germline ends came to 30 bases. The DNA for the CDR3 is TGTGCCATCAGCTTAATGTCTCCGTGGGCAGGGGGGACCTACGAGCAGTACTTC. It specifies CAISLMSPWAGGTYEQYF.

This clonotype has just a few counts. V gene TRBV18 combines with J gene TRBJ2-1; 9 nucleotides line up with TRBD2. The CDR3 spans 15 residues. With V trimmed by 3 bases and J by 6 bases, 6 bases remained unmatched. The germline CDR1 and CDR2 sequences are KGHSH and LQKENI. The CDR3, as DNA: TGTGCCAGCTCACCTCCGGGACTAGCTTCCAATGAGCAGTTCTTC. Translating it yields CASSPPGLASNEQFF.

The CDR3 loop reads CASSLHRDQQFF. The CDR3 nucleotides are TGTGCCAGCAGTTTACACCGGGACCAGCAGTTCTTC. The chain carries TRBV27 and TRBJ2-1, with D perhaps given as TRBD1 or TRBD2 (5 bases each). V shed 2 bases and J shed 11 bases, with 10 bases lying between them. The CDR3 has 12 residues. CDR1 and CDR2 from the germline V gene are MNHEY and SMNVEV (reference sequence).

The V call is TRBV7-2, the J call TRBJ2-7; D might be TRBD2 (6 bases). CDR1 SGHTA and CDR2 FQGNSA come from the germline V gene. The CDR3 has 13 amino acids. V shed 0 bases and J shed 7 bases, with 10 bases lying between them. The CDR3 region has the DNA TGTGCCAGCAGCTTAGCGCGACTAGGAGAGCAGTACTTC. As protein: CASSLARLGEQYF.